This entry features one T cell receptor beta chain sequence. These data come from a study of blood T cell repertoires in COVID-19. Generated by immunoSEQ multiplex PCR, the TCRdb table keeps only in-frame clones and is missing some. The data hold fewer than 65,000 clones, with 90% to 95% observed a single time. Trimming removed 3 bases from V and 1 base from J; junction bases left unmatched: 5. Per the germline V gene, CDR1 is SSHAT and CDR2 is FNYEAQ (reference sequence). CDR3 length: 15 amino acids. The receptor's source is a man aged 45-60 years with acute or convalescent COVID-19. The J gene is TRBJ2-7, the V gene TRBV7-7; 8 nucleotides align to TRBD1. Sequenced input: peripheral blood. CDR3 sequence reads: CASSFLRDRSYEQYF. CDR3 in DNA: TGTGCCAGCAGCTTTCTCCGGGACAGGTCCTACGAGCAGTACTTC.